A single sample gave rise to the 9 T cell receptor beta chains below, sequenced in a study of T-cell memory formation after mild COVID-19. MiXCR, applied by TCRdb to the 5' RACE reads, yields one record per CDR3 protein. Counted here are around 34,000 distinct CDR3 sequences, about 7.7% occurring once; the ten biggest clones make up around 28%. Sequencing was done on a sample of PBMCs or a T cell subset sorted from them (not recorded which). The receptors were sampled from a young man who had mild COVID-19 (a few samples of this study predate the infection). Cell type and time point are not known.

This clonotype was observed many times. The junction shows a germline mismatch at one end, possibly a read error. In nucleotides, the CDR3 is TGTGCCAGCAGTCCCTTGGAGACGGGTGTCCATTTT. This codes for CASSPLETGVHF. J is TRBJ1-4 and V is TRBV2, with D uncertain. This CDR3 is built from 12 residues. Looked up from germline, CDR1 is SNHLY and CDR2 is FYNNEI.

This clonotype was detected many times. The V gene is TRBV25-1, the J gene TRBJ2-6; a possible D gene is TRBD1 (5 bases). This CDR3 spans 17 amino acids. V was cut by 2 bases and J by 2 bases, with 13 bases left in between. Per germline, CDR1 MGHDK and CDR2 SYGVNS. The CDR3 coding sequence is TGTGCCAGCAGTGAAACTCCTCAGGGTCCTGGGGCCAACGTCCTGACTTTC. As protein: CASSETPQGPGANVLTF.

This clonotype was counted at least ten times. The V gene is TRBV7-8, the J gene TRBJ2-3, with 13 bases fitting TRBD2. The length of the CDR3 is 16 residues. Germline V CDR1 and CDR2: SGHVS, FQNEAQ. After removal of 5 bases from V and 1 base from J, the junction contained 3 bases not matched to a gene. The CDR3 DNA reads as TGTGCCAGCAGCCCTGGACTAGCGGGAGGCACAGATACGCAGTATTTT. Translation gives CASSPGLAGGTDTQYF.

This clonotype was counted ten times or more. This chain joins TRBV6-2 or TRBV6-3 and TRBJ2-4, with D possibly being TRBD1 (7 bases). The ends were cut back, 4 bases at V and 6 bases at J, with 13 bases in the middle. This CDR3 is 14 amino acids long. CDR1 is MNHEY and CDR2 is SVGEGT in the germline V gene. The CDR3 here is CASSSGDSLNIQYF. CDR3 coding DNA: TGTGCCAGCAGTTCGGGGGACAGTTTAAACATTCAGTACTTC.

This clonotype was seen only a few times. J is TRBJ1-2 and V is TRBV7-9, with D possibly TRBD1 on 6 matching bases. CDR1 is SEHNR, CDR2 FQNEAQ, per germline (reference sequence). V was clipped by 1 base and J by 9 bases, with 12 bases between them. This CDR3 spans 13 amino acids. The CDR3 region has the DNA TGTGCCAGCAGCTTAGAGGGGGGTCTAAGCTACACCTTC. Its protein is CASSLEGGLSYTF.

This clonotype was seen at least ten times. CDR3 sequence (DNA): TGTGCCAGCAGCCCTAACGCGGGGGCTGGGGATACGCAGTATTTT. Amino acid sequence: CASSPNAGAGDTQYF. The chain joins TRBV7-3 to TRBJ2-3; possibly TRBD2 for D (7 bases). The V and J ends lost 5 bases and 6 bases respectively, with 18 bases between them. CDR1 is SGHTA, CDR2 FQGTGA, per germline. CDR3 length: 15 amino acids.

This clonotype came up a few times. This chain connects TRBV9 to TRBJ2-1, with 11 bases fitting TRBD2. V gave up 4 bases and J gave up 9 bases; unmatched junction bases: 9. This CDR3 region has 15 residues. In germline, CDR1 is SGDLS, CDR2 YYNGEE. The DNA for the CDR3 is TGTGCCAGCAGCCCCTACGTAGCGGGGGGGGGTGAGCAGTTCTTC. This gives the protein CASSPYVAGGGEQFF.

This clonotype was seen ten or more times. The CDR3 bases are TGTGCCAGCAGCCGTGCACTAGCGGGGGCGGAGACCCAGTACTTC. Encoded protein: CASSRALAGAETQYF. The rearrangement links TRBV3-1 to TRBJ2-5, with 11 bases identical to TRBD2. The V segment lost 4 bases and the J segment 5 bases; nucleotides outside the gene matches: 6. Germline CDR1 reads LGHDT; CDR2 reads YNNKEL (reference sequence). The CDR3 runs 15 residues.

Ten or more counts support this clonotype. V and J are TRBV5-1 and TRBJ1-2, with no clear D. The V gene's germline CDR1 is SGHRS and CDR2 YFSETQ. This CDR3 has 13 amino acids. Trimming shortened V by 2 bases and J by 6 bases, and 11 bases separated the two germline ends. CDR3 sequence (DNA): TGCGCCAGCAGCTTAGAAGTGCGTGATGGCTACACCTTC. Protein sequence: CASSLEVRDGYTF.